Presented here are 16 T cell receptor beta chains from one specimen sequenced in a study of blood T cells in healthy people across ages. Alongside a J-beta primer mix, a sample-barcoded 5' primer served in a second PCR lasting about 7 to 12 cycles. TCRdb re-derived calls from the 5' RACE reads in MiXCR, one entry per CDR3 protein. The profile shows about 970,000 distinct CDR3 sequences, roughly 47% of them singletons. The specimen was blood. These TCRs come from a woman aged 55-70 years in good health.

The chain carries TRBV11-1 and TRBJ2-7; D possibly corresponds to TRBD2 (6 bases). Trimming took 3 bases from V and 4 from J, leaving 19 bases between them. There are 16 residues in the CDR3. Germline CDR1 reads SGHAT; CDR2 reads FQDESV (reference sequence). The CDR3: CASSFEGGMTLYEQYF. The CDR3 DNA reads as TGTGCCAGCAGCTTTGAGGGCGGGATGACCCTTTACGAGCAGTACTTC. Full variable domain (rest looked up from reference TRBV11-1 and TRBJ2-7): EAEVAQSPRYKITEKSQAVAFWCDPISGHATLYWYRQILGQGPELLVQFQDESVVDDSQLPKDRFSAERLKGVDSTLKIQPAELGDSAMYLCASSFEGGMTLYEQYFGPGTRLTVT.

This rearrangement joins TRBV2 to TRBJ2-7, with D perhaps matching TRBD2 (6 bases). With 8 bases removed from V and 0 bases from J, the gap between germline ends came to 14 bases. Per germline, CDR1 SNHLY and CDR2 FYNNEI. This CDR3 comprises 14 residues. The CDR3: CASLRAGSSYEQYF. CDR3 DNA: TGTGCCAGCCTCCGGGCGGGAAGCTCCTACGAGCAGTACTTC. Supplemented by reference TRBV2 and TRBJ2-7, the full variable domain reads EPEVTQTPSHQVTQMGQEVILRCVPISNHLYFYWYRQILGQKVEFLVSFYNNEISEKSEIFDDQFSVERPDGSNFTLKIRSTKLEDSAMYFCASLRAGSSYEQYFGPGTRLTVT.

This clonotype was observed a few times. A much larger clone is a single base away; this may be a read error. The CDR3 is CSGQGGDEQYF. The CDR3 DNA sequence: TGCAGCGGCCAAGGGGGGGATGAGCAGTACTTC. V and J are TRBV29-1 and TRBJ2-7; possible D gene TRBD2, 7 bases. Trimming took off 7 bases at V and 7 bases at J, with 14 bases between the two ends. CDR1 is SQVTM, CDR2 ANQGSEA, per germline. The CDR3 runs to 11 residues.

This clonotype was counted between two and nine times. This chain connects TRBV6-5 to TRBJ2-7; a possible D gene is TRBD1 (6 bases). Germline V lookup: CDR1 MNHEY, CDR2 SVGAGI. The V and J ends lost 6 bases and 6 bases respectively, with 15 bases between them. The CDR3 is 13 residues long. CDR3 bases: TGTGCCAGCAGAGACAACAGGGCTGGCGAGCAGTACTTC. This translates into CASRDNRAGEQYF.

CDR3 nucleotides: TGTGCCTGGAGTGTCGGGACAGGGTCTGTAGAGCAGTTCTTC. It specifies CAWSVGTGSVEQFF. The genes are TRBV30 and TRBJ2-1; 9 bases line up with TRBD1. This CDR3 is 14 amino acids long. After removal of 0 bases from V and 10 bases from J, the junction contained 7 bases not matched to a gene. In germline, CDR1 is GTSNPN, CDR2 SVGIG (reference sequence).

This clonotype was recorded only once. The chain has TRBV13 and TRBJ2-3; 7 positions agree with TRBD2. Germline V gives CDR1 PRHDT, CDR2 FYEKMQ (reference sequence). The ends lost 5 bases at V and 2 bases at J; junction bases unmatched: 10. CDR3 size: 16 residues. For the CDR3, the DNA is TGTGCCAGCAGCGCCCCCCGGGAGGTGACCACAGATACGCAGTATTTT. Its protein product is CASSAPREVTTDTQYF. The full variable domain, rest sourced from reference TRBV13 and TRBJ2-3, is AAGVIQSPRHLIKEKRETATLKCYPIPRHDTVYWYQQGPGQDPQFLISFYEKMQSDKGSIPDRFSAQQFSDYHSELNMSSLELGDSALYFCASSAPREVTTDTQYFGPGTRLTVL.

The chain links TRBV12-3 or TRBV12-4 to TRBJ2-1; possibly TRBD1 for D (5 bases). Trimming shortened V by 3 bases and J by 7 bases, and 13 bases separated the two germline ends. The CDR3 is 14 residues long. CDR3 in amino acids: CASSFPGWGNEQFF. For the CDR3, the DNA is TGTGCCAGCAGTTTCCCAGGGTGGGGTAATGAGCAGTTCTTC.

The V and J genes are TRBV6-5 and TRBJ2-6; D gene uncertain. CDR3 size: 15 residues. V lost 5 bases, J lost 2 bases, and 10 bases lay in between. From germline, CDR1 is MNHEY and CDR2 SVGAGI. The CDR3 region is CASSRIRTGANVLTF. The DNA of the CDR3 is TGTGCCAGCAGTCGCATTAGAACTGGGGCCAACGTCCTGACTTTC.

In this sample, this clonotype turned up many times. This sequence joins TRBV21-1 and TRBJ2-4; the table gives TRBD2 as D, unverified against the DNA. TRBV21-1 is recorded as a pseudogene. The CDR3 has 17 residues. CDR3 nucleotides: TGTGCCAGCAGCAATACCTGGGCTAGCGGCCCTGCGAACATTCAGTACTTC. Protein sequence: CASSNTWASGPANIQYF.

This clonotype was seen only a few times. The chain's CDR3 is CASSTPGTANYGYTF. Here the CDR3 DNA reads TGTGCCAGCAGCACGCCCGGGACAGCTAACTATGGCTACACCTTC. The chain joins TRBV3-1 to TRBJ1-2; 7 nucleotides agree with TRBD1. The germline V gene encodes CDR1 LGHDT and CDR2 YNNKEL (reference sequence). With V trimmed by 5 bases and J by 0 bases, 6 bases remained unmatched. The CDR3 loop spans 15 amino acids. Full variable domain (remainder filled in from reference TRBV3-1 and TRBJ1-2): DTAVSQTPKYLVTQMGNDKSIKCEQNLGHDTMYWYKQDSKKFLKIMFSYNNKELIINETVPNRFSPKSPDKAHLNLHINSLELGDSAVYFCASSTPGTANYGYTFGSGTRLTVV.

As regards this clonotype: A much larger clone differs by one base, so this may be a read error. The chain combines TRBV29-1 with TRBJ2-4, with 10 bases fitting TRBD1. The CDR3 contains 17 residues. CDR1 and CDR2 (germline): SQVTM, ANQGSEA. CDR3 residues: CSAEEKWTGGAKNIQYF. Here the CDR3 DNA reads TGCAGCGCTGAAGAAAAATGGACAGGGGGAGCCAAAAACATTCAGTACTTC.

The gene calls are TRBV5-6 and TRBJ2-7, with a tentative D call TRBD1 (5 bases). The J call is doubtful: the DNA matches TRBJ2-5 better. The CDR3 is made up of 14 amino acids. The germline V gene has CDR1 SGHDT and CDR2 YYEEEE. CDR3 nucleotides: TGTGCCAGCAGCTTCGACAGTCTAGGAGAGACCCAGTACTTC. It yields the protein CASSFDSLGETQYF.

J is TRBJ2-2 and V is TRBV2; 14 bases fit TRBD2. Germline-derived CDR1 and CDR2 are SNHLY and FYNNEI. The V and J ends lost 9 bases and 4 bases, in that order; junction bases with no gene match: 4. This CDR3 has 15 amino acids. Here the CDR3 reads CARGLAGGFTGELFF. Written as DNA, the CDR3 is TGTGCCAGAGGACTAGCGGGAGGTTTCACCGGGGAGCTGTTTTTT. The whole variable domain, filled in from reference TRBV2 and TRBJ2-2, reads EPEVTQTPSHQVTQMGQEVILRCVPISNHLYFYWYRQILGQKVEFLVSFYNNEISEKSEIFDDQFSVERPDGSNFTLKIRSTKLEDSAMYFCARGLAGGFTGELFFGEGSRLTVL.

The chain carries TRBV9 and TRBJ1-4; no clear D gene. The CDR3 spans 15 residues. V was shortened by 4 bases and J by 0 bases, with 10 bases between the two germline ends. CDR1 and CDR2 (germline): SGDLS, YYNGEE. The CDR3 reads CASSRTTTTNEKLFF. The CDR3 DNA is TGTGCCAGCAGCCGTACGACAACAACTAATGAAAAACTGTTTTTT. The full variable domain, rest sourced from reference TRBV9 and TRBJ1-4, is DSGVTQTPKHLITATGQRVTLRCSPRSGDLSVYWYQQSLDQGLQFLIQYYNGEERAKGNILERFSAQQFPDLHSELNLSSLELGDSALYFCASSRTTTTNEKLFFGSGTQLSVL.

The J gene is TRBJ2-3, the V gene TRBV27; D perhaps matches TRBD2 (7 bases). V was pared by 6 bases and J by 4 bases, with 14 bases between. This CDR3 is 14 amino acids long. CDR1 is MNHEY, CDR2 SMNVEV, per germline (reference sequence). CDR3 residues: CASSRGARADTQYF. The CDR3, as DNA: TGTGCCAGCAGCCGGGGGGCCCGGGCAGATACGCAGTATTTT.

This clonotype turned up a few times. The chain uses TRBV7-2 and TRBJ2-7; possibly TRBD1 for D (6 bases). Per the germline V gene, CDR1 is SGHTA and CDR2 is FQGNSA. Trimming left V 3 bases short and J 2 bases short, with 14 bases between. This CDR3 contains 15 residues. The CDR3 bases are TGTGCCAGCAGCTTGGGCCCAGGGGTGACCTACGAGCAGTACTTC. It specifies CASSLGPGVTYEQYF.